The 27 T cell receptor beta chains given below trace back to one sample, sequenced in a study of shared clonotypes between healthy human individuals. Generated by immunoSEQ multiplex PCR, the TCRdb table keeps only in-frame clones and is missing some. The top ten clones hold around 0.35% of a sample with 2 million to 2.5 million clones, around 92% of them seen once. The sequenced material came from naive CD4+ T cells from PBMCs. The subset is: CD45RA+ positively selected. These receptor sequences come from a man aged 18 to 29 in good health. Some clones in this sample may be carry-over from other donors' samples.

The chain has TRBV10-3 and TRBJ2-5; TRBD1 aligns across 8 bases. This CDR3 has 15 residues. After removal of 3 bases from V and 7 bases from J, the junction contained 10 bases not matched to a gene. Germline-derived CDR1 and CDR2 are ENHRY and SYGVKD. In DNA form, the CDR3 reads TGTGCCATCAGTGATCCAGGGGGCGCGTTGGGGACCCAGTACTTC. This sequence encodes CAISDPGGALGTQYF.

Turning to this clone: This sample includes further DNA sequences coding for the same CDR3. This sequence joins TRBV18 and TRBJ2-5, with D uncertain. The CDR3 loop spans 13 amino acids. Germline CDR1 KGHSH, CDR2 LQKENI. V was cut by 1 base and J by 4 bases, with 7 bases left in between. This chain's CDR3 is CASSPQGRETQYF. Written as DNA, the CDR3 is TGTGCCAGCTCACCACAGGGTAGAGAGACCCAGTACTTC.

V is TRBV4-2 and J is TRBJ2-1, with 9 bases aligning to TRBD2. The ends lost 1 base at V and 7 bases at J; junction bases unmatched: 2. CDR3 size: 14 residues. From germline, CDR1 is LGHNA and CDR2 YNFKEQ. The CDR3 region has the DNA TGTGCCAGCAGCCAAGCGCGGGAGGGAAATGAGCAGTTCTTC. As protein: CASSQAREGNEQFF.

The gene calls are TRBV28 and TRBJ2-3; 8 positions match TRBD2. The CDR3 sequence is 17 residues long. The germline V gene encodes CDR1 MDHEN and CDR2 SYDVKM. V lost 1 base to trimming and J lost 0 bases; unmatched junction nucleotides: 6. CDR3 bases: TGTGCCAGCAGTTTATTGGGGTTAGCGGGAAGCACAGATACGCAGTATTTT. This gives the protein CASSLLGLAGSTDTQYF.

Remarks on this clone: Other DNA sequences in the same sample also yield this CDR3. The chain links TRBV20-1 to TRBJ1-2, with 8 positions matching TRBD1. Germline V gene data show CDR1 as DFQATT and CDR2 as SNEGSKA (reference sequence). The CDR3 is made up of 11 amino acids. CDR3 sequence (DNA): TGCAGCGGGACAGGAGACTATGGCTACACCTTC. Its protein product is CSGTGDYGYTF.

The CDR3 loop is CASSETGLSNTEAFF. DNA of the CDR3: TGTGCCAGCAGTGAAACAGGACTCTCGAACACTGAAGCTTTCTTT. The genes are TRBV25-1 and TRBJ1-1, with D maybe TRBD1 (5 bases). The V end was cut by 2 bases, the J end by 1 base, with 11 bases between. This CDR3 has 15 amino acids. The germline CDR1 and CDR2 sequences are MGHDK and SYGVNS.

The V and J genes are TRBV7-3 and TRBJ2-2; 10 nucleotides align to TRBD1. Trimming took 5 bases from V and 7 from J; bases not matched to a gene: 4. This CDR3 region has 14 residues. The germline gives CDR1 SGHTA, CDR2 FQGTGA. The CDR3 DNA reads as TGTGCCAGCAGCCCGGACAGGGGGTTCGGGGAGCTGTTTTTT. Its translation: CASSPDRGFGELFF.

The V call is TRBV6-6, the J call TRBJ1-1; D perhaps matches TRBD1 (5 bases). Trimming removed 7 bases at V and 1 base at J, with 13 bases between. Germline V gives CDR1 MNHNY, CDR2 SVGAGI (reference sequence). CDR3 length: 14 residues. CDR3: CASKQGGGNTEAFF. The DNA for the CDR3 is TGTGCCAGCAAGCAGGGAGGCGGGAACACTGAAGCTTTCTTT.

The J gene is TRBJ2-6, the V gene TRBV2, with TRBD2 as a possible D gene (5 bases). From germline, CDR1 is SNHLY and CDR2 FYNNEI. The CDR3 is 14 residues long. V shed 6 bases and J shed 4 bases, with 10 bases lying between them. The CDR3 region has the DNA TGTGCCAGCAGAGAGGGAGAAGGGGCCAACGTCCTGACTTTC. Its translation: CASREGEGANVLTF.

CDR3 DNA: TGTGCCAGCAGCTTGTATTTGAGGGACTCCTACGAGCAGTACTTC. The encoded protein is CASSLYLRDSYEQYF. The V call is TRBV5-5, the J call TRBJ2-7; D is perhaps TRBD2 (5 bases). This CDR3 comprises 15 residues. V lost 1 base and J lost 0, with 11 bases in between. Germline CDR1 reads SGHKS; CDR2 reads YYEKEE (reference sequence).

The chain carries TRBV6-5 and TRBJ2-7; D uncertain. The germline V gene encodes CDR1 MNHEY and CDR2 SVGAGI. Trimming left V 6 bases short and J 6 bases short, with 15 bases between. The CDR3 covers 13 residues. The CDR3 DNA follows: TGTGCCAGCAGACTTGGTGGGGATGCCGAGCAGTACTTC. Its translation: CASRLGGDAEQYF.

The chain has TRBV5-6 and TRBJ2-1; TRBD1 is a possible D gene (6 bases). Deletions cut 2 bases from V and 0 bases from J, with 12 bases between. The V gene's germline CDR1 is SGHDT and CDR2 YYEEEE. CDR3 size: 16 residues. CDR3 coding DNA: TGTGCCAGCAGCTTCTGGACAGTGAGCTCCTACAATGAGCAGTTCTTC. Translation: CASSFWTVSSYNEQFF.

The rearrangement joins TRBV9 to TRBJ1-1; D is possibly TRBD1 (6 bases). This CDR3 is built from 17 residues. Germline-derived CDR1 and CDR2 are SGDLS and YYNGEE. Trimming cost V 4 bases and J 4 bases, with 23 bases left between them. CDR3 DNA: TGTGCCAGCAGCCCCAGTAGTTTCAGGGGAATAGGCACTGAAGCTTTCTTT. This codes for CASSPSSFRGIGTEAFF.

This sequence joins TRBV29-1 and TRBJ2-7; 7 bases fit TRBD1. The CDR3 length is 13 residues. V lost 5 bases, J lost 5 bases, and 9 bases stayed unmatched. Germline CDR1 reads SQVTM; CDR2 reads ANQGSEA. CDR3 protein: CSVRQGNSHEQYF. The CDR3 DNA reads TGCAGCGTTCGACAGGGTAATTCCCACGAGCAGTACTTC.

The J gene is TRBJ1-2, the V gene TRBV6-1; D gene unclear. CDR1 is MNHNS and CDR2 is SASEGT in the germline V gene. The CDR3 contains 14 residues. Between the trimmed V and J ends, which lost 8 bases and 1 base, there was a span of 14 bases. Here the CDR3 DNA reads TGTGCCAGCTCCTCCCGACGGTTTAACTATGGCTACACCTTC. Its protein is CASSSRRFNYGYTF.

The gene calls are TRBV6-1 and TRBJ2-3, with D possibly being TRBD2 (5 bases). This CDR3 has 15 amino acids. Germline V CDR1 and CDR2: MNHNS, SASEGT. V was cut by 4 bases and J by 1 base, with 12 bases left in between. The DNA of the CDR3 is TGTGCCAGCAGTGTTTGGGGAGCGGGCACAGATACGCAGTATTTT. Translating gives CASSVWGAGTDTQYF.

As to this clone: In the same sample, other DNA sequences code for this CDR3. V is TRBV28 and J is TRBJ2-1; D remains unclear. From germline, CDR1 is MDHEN and CDR2 SYDVKM. The CDR3 covers 12 residues. Trimming pared 4 bases from V and 4 bases from J, leaving 5 bases between. CDR3 bases: TGTGCCAGCAGTTGGCTTTACAATGAGCAGTTCTTC. Its translation is CASSWLYNEQFF. The full variable domain, in which reference TRBV28 and TRBJ2-1 provide the parts outside the CDR3, is DVKVTQSSRYLVKRTGEKVFLECVQDMDHENMFWYRQDPGLGLRLIYFSYDVKMKEKGDIPEGYSVSREKKERFSLILESASTNQTSMYLCASSWLYNEQFFGPGTRLTVL.

This sequence joins TRBV7-6 and TRBJ1-2; no reliable D call. This CDR3 has 13 residues. CDR1 SGHVS and CDR2 FNYEAQ come from the germline V gene. V shed 1 base and J shed 10 bases, with 13 bases lying between them. In DNA form, the CDR3 reads TGTGCCAGCAGCTTAGTTGCACAAGCTGACTACACCTTC. Its protein is CASSLVAQADYTF. The whole variable domain, filled in from reference TRBV7-6 and TRBJ1-2, reads GAGVSQSPRYKVTKRGQDVALRCDPISGHVSLYWYRQALGQGPEFLTYFNYEAQQDKSGLPNDRFSAERPEGSISTLTIQRTEQRDSAMYRCASSLVAQADYTFGSGTRLTVV.

The chain is built from TRBV20-1 and TRBJ1-2; D not certain. V gave up 6 bases and J gave up 7 bases, with 6 bases separating them. Germline V gives CDR1 DFQATT, CDR2 SNEGSKA (reference sequence). The CDR3 length is 9 residues. CDR3 sequence (DNA): TGCAGTGCAGAGGTTGGCTACACCTTC. Encoded protein: CSAEVGYTF.

The rearrangement uses TRBV19 and TRBJ2-3; TRBD1 matches 10 bases. J was trimmed by 4 bases and V by 9 bases; bases with no gene match: 7. The length of the CDR3 is 14 residues. CDR1 LNHDA and CDR2 SQIVND come from the germline V gene (reference sequence). In DNA, the CDR3 is TGTGCCAGCAATTCCGGGACAGGGGCAGATACGCAGTATTTT. Its translation is CASNSGTGADTQYF.

This chain joins TRBV18 and TRBJ2-7, with a weak D call TRBD1 (5 bases). Germline V gene sequence: CDR1 KGHSH, CDR2 LQKENI. The V end lost 4 bases, the J end lost 2 bases, and 21 bases lay between the germline ends. The CDR3 is 17 amino acids. This CDR3 reads CASSLFWVGRETYEQYF. CDR3 DNA sequence: TGTGCCAGCTCACTTTTTTGGGTGGGCAGGGAAACCTACGAGCAGTACTTC.

This clone showed up just once. The chain is built from TRBV5-1 and TRBJ2-3; TRBD1 or TRBD2 may be the D gene (6 bases each). Trimming removed 1 base from V and 1 base from J, with 13 bases in between. Germline V gives CDR1 SGHRS, CDR2 YFSETQ. The CDR3 totals 16 residues. DNA of the CDR3: TGCGCCAGCAGCTTGAGGGGGGCCGAAGGCACAGATACGCAGTATTTT. This translates into CASSLRGAEGTDTQYF.

This chain links TRBV27 with TRBJ2-7; either TRBD1 or TRBD2 may supply D (5 bases each). V was clipped by 7 bases and J by 10 bases, with 23 bases between them. The CDR3 spans 14 residues. CDR1 is MNHEY, CDR2 SMNVEV, per germline (reference sequence). CDR3 in amino acids: CASMEFGTYPFQYF. In DNA form, the CDR3 reads TGTGCCAGCATGGAATTCGGGACGTACCCCTTCCAGTACTTC.

CDR3 region: CASSQVSGRVNSEQFF. The CDR3 DNA reads TGTGCCAGCAGCCAAGTGAGCGGGAGGGTTAATAGTGAGCAGTTCTTC. This chain connects TRBV4-2 to TRBJ2-1; TRBD2 matches 10 bases. Trimming at V came to 1 base and at J to 9 bases, leaving 9 bases not matched to a gene. The CDR3 length is 16 residues. Germline CDR1 reads LGHNA; CDR2 reads YNFKEQ.

V usage is TRBV5-1 and J usage is TRBJ1-1; possibly TRBD1 for D (6 bases). Trimming shortened V by 4 bases and J by 6 bases, and 16 bases separated the two germline ends. The CDR3 has 14 amino acids. The germline V gene encodes CDR1 SGHRS and CDR2 YFSETQ. The CDR3 reads CASSAGTLGAEAFF. DNA of the CDR3: TGCGCCAGCAGCGCGGGGACACTGGGGGCTGAAGCTTTCTTT.

The V call is TRBV27, the J call TRBJ1-6; 8 bases match TRBD1. CDR1 and CDR2 from the germline V gene are MNHEY and SMNVEV (reference sequence). J gave up 5 bases and V 5 bases, and 2 bases lay outside the gene matches. The CDR3 has 14 residues. In nucleotides, the CDR3 is TGTGCCAGCAGTCCGGGACAGGATAATTCACCCCTCCACTTT. Its translation: CASSPGQDNSPLHF.

The gene calls are TRBV5-1 and TRBJ1-1, with no clear D. This CDR3 region has 14 residues. Trimming took 3 bases from V and 5 from J, leaving 14 bases between them. Germline values: CDR1 SGHRS, CDR2 YFSETQ. CDR3 DNA sequence: TGCGCCAGCAGCTCGGGCCTCCCGGGGACTGAAGCTTTCTTT. This encodes CASSSGLPGTEAFF.